This TCR beta chain is drawn from a study of shared clonotypes between healthy human individuals. The authors distributed each subset's genomic DNA evenly over several immunoSEQ plates. Measured with immunoSEQ multiplex PCR; TCRdb has only the in-frame clones, and not every one. The sample has over 2 million clones; roughly 94% are singletons. CDR3 length: 10 amino acids. Germline V gene lookup returns CDR1 MDHEN and CDR2 SYDVKM. The chain combines TRBV28 with TRBJ1-1; no reliable D call. This sequence was found in a man younger than 30 in good health. The source material was naive CD4+ T cells sorted from blood. The sample's subset: CD45RA+ positively selected. The CDR3 protein is CSTRNTEAFF. As DNA, the CDR3 is TGTTCAACACGGAACACTGAAGCTTTCTTT.